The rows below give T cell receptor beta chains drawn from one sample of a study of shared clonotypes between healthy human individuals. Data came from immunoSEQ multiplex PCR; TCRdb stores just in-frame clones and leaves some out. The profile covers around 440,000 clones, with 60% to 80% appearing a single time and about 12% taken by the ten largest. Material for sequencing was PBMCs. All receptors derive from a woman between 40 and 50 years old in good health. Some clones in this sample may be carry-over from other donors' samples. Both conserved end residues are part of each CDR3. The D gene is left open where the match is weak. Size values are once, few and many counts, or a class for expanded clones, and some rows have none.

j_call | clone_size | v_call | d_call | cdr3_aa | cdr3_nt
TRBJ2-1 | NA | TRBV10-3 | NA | CAIRGQSSSYNEQFF | TGTGCCATCAGGGGGCAATCTAGCTCCTACAATGAGCAGTTCTTC
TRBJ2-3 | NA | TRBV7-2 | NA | CASSSWTTSDTQYF | TGTGCCAGCAGCTCCTGGACTACTTCGGATACGCAGTATTTT
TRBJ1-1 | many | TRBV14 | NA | CASSYGLGEAFF | TGTGCCAGCAGCTACGGACTCGGGGAAGCTTTCTTT
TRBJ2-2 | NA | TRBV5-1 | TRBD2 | CASSATTSSYANTGELFF | TGCGCCAGCAGCGCCACGACTAGCAGCTACGCGAACACCGGGGAGCTGTTTTTT
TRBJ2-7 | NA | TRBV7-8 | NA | CASSLMVLAGSEQYF | TGTGCCAGCAGCTTAATGGTACTAGCTGGTTCCGAGCAGTACTTC
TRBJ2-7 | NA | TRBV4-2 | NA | CASSQESDSYEQYF | TGTGCCAGCAGCCAAGAGTCAGACTCCTACGAGCAGTACTTC
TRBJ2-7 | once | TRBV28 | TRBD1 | CASRGQGRVYEQYF | TGTGCCAGCAGAGGACAGGGCAGAGTCTACGAGCAGTACTTC
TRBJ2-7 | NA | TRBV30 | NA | CAWSVSFSEQYF | TGTGCCTGGAGTGTAAGCTTTTCCGAGCAGTACTTC
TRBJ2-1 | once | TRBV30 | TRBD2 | CAWSRLAGDYNEQFF | TGTGCCTGGAGTCGACTAGCGGGAGACTACAATGAGCAGTTCTTC
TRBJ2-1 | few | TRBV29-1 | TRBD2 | CSQTSAYNEQFF | TGCAGCCAAACTAGCGCCTACAACGAGCAGTTCTTC
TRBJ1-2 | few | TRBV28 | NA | CASSSLPFGNYGYTF | TGTGCCAGTTCCTCCCTCCCATTCGGGAACTATGGCTACACCTTC
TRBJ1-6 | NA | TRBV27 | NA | CASSLLRDWSPLHF | TGTGCCAGCAGTTTATTAAGGGATTGGTCACCCCTCCACTTT